The present T cell receptor beta chain was sequenced within a study of OX40 agonist ivuxolimab in advanced cancers. At the level of the study: Hepatocellular carcinoma, melanoma, renal cell or head and neck cancer was diagnosed in the dose-escalation patients.

Regarding this clone: Its matching antigen is unknown.

Clones were sequenced by immunoSEQ multiplex PCR, and TCRdb holds only the in-frame ones, with some missing. The data show about 58,000 clones, about nine tenths seen once. The V gene's germline CDR1 is LNHDA and CDR2 SQIVND (reference sequence). The trim removed 5 bases at V and 2 bases at J, leaving 9 bases unmatched. The CDR3 has 16 amino acids. Study outcomes and limitations: There was clonal expansion of CD4+ and CD8+ blood T cells by week 6 at 0.1 to 3.0 mg/kg. Researchers report that CD8+ T cells had, on average, more expanded clones than CD4+.

Sequencing was performed on CD4+ or CD8+ T cells sorted from blood, taken in a trial of the OX40 agonist ivuxolimab. The receptor was isolated from an adult with an advanced solid tumor such as melanoma, head and neck, liver or kidney cancer. The V gene is TRBV19, the J gene TRBJ2-4, with 7 positions matching TRBD1. The CDR3 reads CASSPGTVNTKNIQYF. The CDR3 nucleotides are TGTGCCAGTAGTCCCGGGACAGTAAATACCAAAAACATTCAGTACTTC.